These 26 T cell receptor beta chains were all obtained from the same sample, sequenced in a study of CD8 T cells in ankylosing spondylitis. Their antigens are not known. In TCRdb, the 5' RACE reads were re-called with MiXCR into one record per CDR3 protein. The sample holds more than 250,000 distinct CDR3 sequences, around 8% seen once. Study-level points and caveats: Within ankylosing spondylitis blood, a TCR beta motif made up of under 10 highly homologous variants appeared to be characteristic.

Sequencing used blood, either unsorted or a sorted T cell fraction (not recorded which). These TCRs come from a male donor with ankylosing spondylitis.

The gene calls are TRBV5-1 and TRBJ2-5; 7 nucleotides align to TRBD2. This CDR3 contains 17 residues. V shed 0 bases and J 2 bases; nucleotides not matched to a gene: 10. Germline values: CDR1 SGHRS, CDR2 YFSETQ. CDR3 sequence reads: CASSLAGVAGQQETQYF. CDR3 DNA sequence: TGCGCCAGCAGCTTGGCGGGGGTAGCGGGTCAACAAGAGACCCAGTACTTC.

The rearrangement links TRBV24-1 to TRBJ2-1; tentatively, D is TRBD1 (6 bases). V was shortened by 4 bases and J by 2 bases, with 8 bases between the two germline ends. The germline gives CDR1 KGHDR, CDR2 SFDVKD. The CDR3 runs to 14 residues. The CDR3 sequence: CATSDGTTYNEQFF. The CDR3, as DNA: TGTGCCACCAGTGACGGGACAACCTACAATGAGCAGTTCTTC.

In this sample, this clonotype turned up a few times. In nucleotides, the CDR3 is TGTGCCAGCAGTATAGGGGGGACCGGGGCTATCTACAATGAGCAGTTCTTC. This gives the protein CASSIGGTGAIYNEQFF. The gene calls are TRBV27 and TRBJ2-1; D may correspond to TRBD1 or TRBD2 (6 bases each). CDR1 is MNHEY and CDR2 is SMNVEV in the germline V gene (reference sequence). The length of the CDR3 is 17 residues. Trimming took 5 bases from V and 3 from J, leaving 20 bases between them.

This clonotype showed up many times. The chain recombines TRBV12-3 or TRBV12-4 with TRBJ1-1, with D uncertain. The CDR3 totals 14 residues. The ends were cut back, 3 bases at V and 0 bases at J, with 8 bases in the middle. CDR3 nucleotides: TGTGCCAGCAGTTTGGAGATCCTGAACACTGAAGCTTTCTTT. The encoded protein is CASSLEILNTEAFF.

This clonotype was seen at least ten times. V and J are TRBV7-2 and TRBJ2-3, with D possibly matching TRBD2 (7 bases). Per the germline V gene, CDR1 is SGHTA and CDR2 is FQGNSA. This CDR3 comprises 15 residues. V gave up 5 bases and J gave up 1 base, with 13 bases separating them. The CDR3 sequence: CASSPVGGRTDTQYF. As DNA, the CDR3 is TGTGCCAGCAGCCCTGTCGGGGGGCGCACAGATACGCAGTATTTT.

This clonotype has more than one count but fewer than ten. The chain joins TRBV29-1 to TRBJ1-2, with a tentative D call TRBD1 (5 bases). Trimming stripped 6 bases from V and 8 bases from J, with 10 bases between. The V gene's germline CDR1 is SQVTM and CDR2 ANQGSEA. The CDR3 covers 10 residues. Written as DNA, the CDR3 is TGCAGCGTGAGGGGCGGCGGCTACACCTTC. Translation: CSVRGGGYTF.

A few counts support this clonotype. The V gene is TRBV4-2, the J gene TRBJ2-1, with 9 positions matching TRBD2. V lost 3 bases, J lost 7 bases, and 13 bases stayed unmatched. Germline CDR1 and CDR2: LGHNA and YNFKEQ. The CDR3 spans 17 residues. CDR3 region: CASSHVQTSGPYNEQFF. The CDR3 DNA reads as TGTGCCAGCAGCCACGTCCAAACTAGCGGGCCTTATAATGAGCAGTTCTTC.

The CDR3 DNA sequence: TGTGCCAGCAGCTCCCCCCGGACTAGCACAGATTTCGAGGAGACCCAGTACTTC. Its protein is CASSSPRTSTDFEETQYF. The chain couples TRBV7-8 to TRBJ2-5; 8 bases agree with TRBD2. The germline V gene has CDR1 SGHVS and CDR2 FQNEAQ. The CDR3 loop spans 18 amino acids. V was pared by 4 bases and J by 5 bases, with 18 bases of the junction left unmatched.

This clonotype was counted ten times or more. This sequence joins TRBV7-2 and TRBJ2-3; no reliable D call. CDR1 and CDR2 (germline): SGHTA, FQGNSA. CDR3 length: 16 amino acids. The V end lost 1 base, the J end lost 0 bases, and 11 bases lay between the germline ends. This chain's CDR3 is CASSLVGFPSTDTQYF. In nucleotides, the CDR3 is TGTGCCAGCAGCTTAGTGGGCTTTCCGAGCACAGATACGCAGTATTTT.

This clonotype has just a few counts. This chain connects TRBV28 to TRBJ2-1; D ambiguous. The CDR3 totals 15 residues. The V gene's germline CDR1 is MDHEN and CDR2 SYDVKM. Trimming stripped 0 bases from V and 2 bases from J, with 8 bases between. CDR3 amino acids: CASSLWQATYNEQFF. In DNA form, the CDR3 reads TGTGCCAGCAGTTTATGGCAGGCAACCTACAATGAGCAGTTCTTC. The complete variable domain, with remaining parts taken from reference TRBV28 and TRBJ2-1, reads DVKVTQSSRYLVKRTGEKVFLECVQDMDHENMFWYRQDPGLGLRLIYFSYDVKMKEKGDIPEGYSVSREKKERFSLILESASTNQTSMYLCASSLWQATYNEQFFGPGTRLTVL.

This clonotype was seen a handful of times. V usage is TRBV29-1 and J usage is TRBJ2-1, with 10 nucleotides matching TRBD2. Trimming took 2 bases from V and 2 from J; bases not matched to a gene: 6. The CDR3 spans 16 residues. Germline loops: CDR1 SQVTM, CDR2 ANQGSEA. In DNA form, the CDR3 reads TGCAGCGTTGAACCTAGCGGGAGAGGGGCCTACAATGAGCAGTTCTTC. Residues: CSVEPSGRGAYNEQFF.

This clonotype was detected a few times. The gene calls are TRBV9 and TRBJ2-7, with TRBD2 as a possible D gene (6 bases). Germline V gene sequence: CDR1 SGDLS, CDR2 YYNGEE. The CDR3 is 15 amino acids. The V and J ends lost 0 bases and 3 bases respectively, with 13 bases between them. The CDR3 sequence: CASSVDPGGIYEQYF. The DNA for the CDR3 is TGTGCCAGCAGCGTAGATCCTGGCGGGATCTACGAGCAGTACTTC.

V is TRBV24-1 and J is TRBJ2-1; 8 bases agree with TRBD1. Germline V gene data show CDR1 as KGHDR and CDR2 as SFDVKD. The CDR3 runs to 14 residues. V was pared by 4 bases and J by 7 bases, with 5 bases of the junction left unmatched. CDR3 residues: CATSDRTGSNEQFF. CDR3 in DNA: TGTGCCACCAGTGACCGGACAGGGAGTAATGAGCAGTTCTTC.

This clonotype has just a few counts. The rearrangement joins TRBV7-3 to TRBJ1-5, with D possibly being TRBD1 (5 bases). Trimming pared 5 bases from V and 4 bases from J, leaving 9 bases between. The length of the CDR3 is 13 residues. The germline gives CDR1 SGHTA, CDR2 FQGTGA. The CDR3 nucleotides are TGTGCCAGCAGCAAAGGGACTAATCAGCCCCAGCATTTT. Its translation: CASSKGTNQPQHF.

The rearrangement links TRBV28 to TRBJ2-7; a weak D match, TRBD2 (7 bases). Germline CDR1 and CDR2: MDHEN and SYDVKM. There are 17 residues in the CDR3. V lost 6 bases and J 5 bases, leaving 26 bases between the germline ends. The CDR3 DNA follows: TGTGCCAGCAGGCTACAGGGAGGGGTGGGGGATTCCCACGAGCAGTACTTC. This sequence encodes CASRLQGGVGDSHEQYF.

A few counts support this clonotype. The chain couples TRBV19 to TRBJ1-5; 9 bases match TRBD1. V lost 3 bases, J lost 4 bases, and 4 bases stayed unmatched. Germline CDR1 reads LNHDA; CDR2 reads SQIVND (reference sequence). The CDR3 extends over 15 amino acids. CDR3: CASSIRQGVNQPQHF. As DNA, the CDR3 is TGTGCCAGTAGTATCCGACAGGGGGTAAATCAGCCCCAGCATTTT.

This clonotype was counted at least ten times. The rearrangement joins TRBV7-2 to TRBJ2-3, with 9 bases fitting TRBD1. This CDR3 is 15 amino acids long. Germline V gene sequence: CDR1 SGHTA, CDR2 FQGNSA. V was clipped by 5 bases and J by 0 bases; unmatched bases: 3. The CDR3 reads CASSHDRGSTDTQYF. CDR3 nucleotides: TGTGCCAGCAGCCATGACAGGGGGAGCACAGATACGCAGTATTTT. The whole variable domain, filled in from reference TRBV7-2 and TRBJ2-3, reads GAGVSQSPSNKVTEKGKDVELRCDPISGHTALYWYRQSLGQGLEFLIYFQGNSAPDKSGLPSDRFSAERTGGSVSTLTIQRTQQEDSAVYLCASSHDRGSTDTQYFGPGTRLTVL.

The rearrangement joins TRBV7-9 to TRBJ2-3; tentative D call: TRBD1 (6 bases). This CDR3 is 16 amino acids long. V lost 5 bases, J lost 0 bases, and 15 bases lay in between. Germline V gene sequence: CDR1 SEHNR, CDR2 FQNEAQ (reference sequence). CDR3 loop: CASSREGVPSTDTQYF. CDR3 DNA: TGTGCCAGCAGCCGCGAGGGGGTCCCTAGCACAGATACGCAGTATTTT.

This chain connects TRBV12-3 or TRBV12-4 to TRBJ2-7; D unclear. V dropped 4 bases and J dropped 6 bases, with 13 bases sitting between them. This CDR3 comprises 13 residues. CDR3 sequence (DNA): TGTGCCAGCAGTTATAACAGTCTAGGCGAGCAGTACTTC. Residues: CASSYNSLGEQYF.

The table lists this clonotype with a few counts. The chain employs TRBV18 and TRBJ1-1, with TRBD1 as a possible D gene (6 bases). CDR1 is KGHSH and CDR2 is LQKENI in the germline V gene. Trimming cost V 4 bases and J 1 base, with 10 bases left between them. The CDR3 contains 14 residues. In DNA, the CDR3 is TGTGCCAGCTCACACAGGGAAGAGAACACTGAAGCTTTCTTT. It yields the protein CASSHREENTEAFF. Using reference TRBV18 and TRBJ1-1 for the parts outside the CDR3, the full variable domain is NAGVMQNPRHLVRRRGQEARLRCSPMKGHSHVYWYRQLPEEGLKFMVYLQKENIIDESGMPKERFSAEFPKEGPSILRIQQVVRGDSAAYFCASSHREENTEAFFGQGTRLTVV.

This clonotype has ten or more counts. The J gene is TRBJ1-5, the V gene TRBV12-3 or TRBV12-4; TRBD1 might be the D (5 bases). The V end lost 6 bases, the J end lost 2 bases, and 20 bases lay between the germline ends. CDR3 length equals 17 residues. CDR3 loop: CASRKEGMGLGNQPQHF. CDR3 nucleotide sequence: TGTGCCAGCAGAAAGGAGGGGATGGGCTTGGGCAATCAGCCCCAGCATTTT.

In its sample, this clonotype was seen many times. V usage is TRBV3-1 and J usage is TRBJ1-1, with D uncertain. This CDR3 is built from 13 residues. V lost 1 base and J 1 base, leaving 4 bases between the germline ends. The V gene's germline CDR1 is LGHDT and CDR2 YNNKEL (reference sequence). CDR3 sequence reads: CASSQVGNTEAFF. CDR3 DNA sequence: TGTGCCAGCAGCCAAGTAGGGAACACTGAAGCTTTCTTT. Combining the CDR3 with reference TRBV3-1 and TRBJ1-1 gives the whole variable domain DTAVSQTPKYLVTQMGNDKSIKCEQNLGHDTMYWYKQDSKKFLKIMFSYNNKELIINETVPNRFSPKSPDKAHLNLHINSLELGDSAVYFCASSQVGNTEAFFGQGTRLTVV.

The chain carries TRBV20-1 and TRBJ1-4, with D hard to call. V was trimmed by 3 bases and J by 5 bases, leaving 10 bases between them. The CDR3 is 13 amino acids. The germline V gene has CDR1 DFQATT and CDR2 SNEGSKA (reference sequence). CDR3: CSASRGMNEKLFF. The CDR3 nucleotides read TGCAGTGCTAGCCGCGGAATGAATGAAAAACTGTTTTTT.

This clonotype was detected a few times. The chain links TRBV6-6 to TRBJ1-2; D is unclear. Trimming took off 2 bases at V and 6 bases at J, with 7 bases between the two ends. Germline V gives CDR1 MNHNY, CDR2 SVGAGI (reference sequence). The CDR3 extends over 12 amino acids. CDR3 in amino acids: CASSYEVNGYTF. The CDR3 nucleotides are TGTGCCAGCAGTTACGAGGTGAATGGCTACACCTTC.

This clonotype was detected ten times or more. This chain uses TRBV4-2 with TRBJ2-1; 12 nucleotides align to TRBD2. The CDR3 consists of 16 residues. V was pared by 3 bases and J by 4 bases, with 4 bases of the junction left unmatched. Germline V gene lookup returns CDR1 LGHNA and CDR2 YNFKEQ. Here the CDR3 reads CASSQAGLAGYNEQFF. CDR3 DNA sequence: TGTGCCAGCAGCCAGGCTGGACTAGCGGGGTACAATGAGCAGTTCTTC.

The DNA of the CDR3 is TGTGCCAGCAGCTTAGAAATAGCGGGGGGCACAGATACGCAGTATTTT. Translated, it gives CASSLEIAGGTDTQYF. The chain links TRBV7-2 to TRBJ2-3; 9 bases fit TRBD2. The CDR3 contains 16 residues. Germline V gene lookup returns CDR1 SGHTA and CDR2 FQGNSA. The trim removed 1 base at V and 1 base at J, leaving 3 bases unmatched.